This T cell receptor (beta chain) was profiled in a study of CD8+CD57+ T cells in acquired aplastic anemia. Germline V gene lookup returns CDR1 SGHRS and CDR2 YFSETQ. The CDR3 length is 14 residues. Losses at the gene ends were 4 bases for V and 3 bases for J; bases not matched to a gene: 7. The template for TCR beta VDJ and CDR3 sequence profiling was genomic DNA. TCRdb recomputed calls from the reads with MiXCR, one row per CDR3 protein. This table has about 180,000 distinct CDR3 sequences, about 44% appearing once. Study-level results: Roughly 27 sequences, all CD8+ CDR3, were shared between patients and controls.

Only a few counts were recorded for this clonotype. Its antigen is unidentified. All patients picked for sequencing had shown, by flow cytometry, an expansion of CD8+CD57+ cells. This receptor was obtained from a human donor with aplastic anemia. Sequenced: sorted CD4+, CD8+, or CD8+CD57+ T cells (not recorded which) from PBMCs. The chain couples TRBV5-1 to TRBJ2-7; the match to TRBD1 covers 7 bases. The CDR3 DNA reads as TGCGCCAGCAGCACGGGACAGCCAAACTACGAGCAGTACTTC. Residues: CASSTGQPNYEQYF.